The clone carrying this T cell receptor beta chain was observed a handful of times. Antigen: not known. This record comes from a study of T cell responses to AZD1222 COVID-19 vaccine. Notes on the study in general: Vaccine-associated CD4 TCRs spanned spike, dominant at 160-218 and 743-854. Donors skewed white British and female; clonal diversity was possibly underestimated.

The assay was immunoSEQ multiplex PCR, and TCRdb's table has in-frame clones only and misses some. The sample yields approximately 110,000 clones, more than 70% seen once. Trimming took off 3 bases at V and 5 bases at J, with 14 bases between the two ends. The CDR3 contains 15 residues. The germline CDR1 and CDR2 sequences are KGHDR and SFDVKD. The rearrangement uses TRBV24-1 and TRBJ2-3; D tentatively reads TRBD1 or TRBD2 (5 bases each). The receptor was isolated from an adult in good health. The specimen was peripheral blood, collected on day 0 of AZD1222 vaccination. CDR3 sequence reads: CATSDPTAGRDTQYF. The CDR3 DNA is TGTGCCACCAGTGATCCAACCGCAGGGAGAGATACGCAGTATTTT.